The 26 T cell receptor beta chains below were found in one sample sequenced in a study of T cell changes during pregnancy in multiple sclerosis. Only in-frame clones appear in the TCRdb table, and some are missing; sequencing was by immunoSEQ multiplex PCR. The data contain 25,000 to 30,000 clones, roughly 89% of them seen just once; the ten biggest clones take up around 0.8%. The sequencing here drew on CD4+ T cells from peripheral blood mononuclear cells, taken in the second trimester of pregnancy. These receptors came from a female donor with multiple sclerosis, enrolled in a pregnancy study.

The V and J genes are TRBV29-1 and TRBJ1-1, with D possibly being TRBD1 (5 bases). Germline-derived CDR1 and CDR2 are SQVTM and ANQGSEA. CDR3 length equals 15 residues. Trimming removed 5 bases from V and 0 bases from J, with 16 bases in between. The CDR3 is CSVCSGWGMNTEAFF. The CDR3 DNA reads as TGCAGCGTTTGTTCTGGGTGGGGCATGAACACTGAAGCTTTCTTT.

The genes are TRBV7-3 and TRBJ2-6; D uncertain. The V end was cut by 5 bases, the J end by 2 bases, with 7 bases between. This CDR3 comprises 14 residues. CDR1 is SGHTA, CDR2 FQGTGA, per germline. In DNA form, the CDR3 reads TGTGCCAGCAGCGAGGAACCTGGGGCCAACGTCCTGACTTTC. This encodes CASSEEPGANVLTF. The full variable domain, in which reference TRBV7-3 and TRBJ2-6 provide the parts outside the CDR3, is GAGVSQTPSNKVTEKGKYVELRCDPISGHTALYWYRQSLGQGPEFLIYFQGTGAADDSGLPNDRFFAVRPEGSVSTLKIQRTERGDSAVYLCASSEEPGANVLTFGAGSRLTVL.

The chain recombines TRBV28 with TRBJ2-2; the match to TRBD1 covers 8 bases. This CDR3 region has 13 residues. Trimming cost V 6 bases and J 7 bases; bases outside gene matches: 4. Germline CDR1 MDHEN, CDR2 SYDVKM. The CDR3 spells CASSPGGHGELFF. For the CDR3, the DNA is TGTGCCAGCAGCCCAGGGGGCCACGGGGAGCTGTTTTTT.

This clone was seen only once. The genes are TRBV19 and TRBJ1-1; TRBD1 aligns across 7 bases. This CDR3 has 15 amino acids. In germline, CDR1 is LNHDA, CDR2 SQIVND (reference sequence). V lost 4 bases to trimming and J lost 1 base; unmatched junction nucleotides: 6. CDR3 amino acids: CASSTRQGANTEAFF. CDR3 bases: TGTGCCAGTAGTACCCGACAGGGAGCGAACACTGAAGCTTTCTTT.

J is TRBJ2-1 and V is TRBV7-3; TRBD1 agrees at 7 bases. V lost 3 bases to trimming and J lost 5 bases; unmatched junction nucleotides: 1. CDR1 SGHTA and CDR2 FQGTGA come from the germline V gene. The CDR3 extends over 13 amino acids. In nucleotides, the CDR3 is TGTGCCAGCAGCTTGGGGACAGACAATGAGCAGTTCTTC. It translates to CASSLGTDNEQFF. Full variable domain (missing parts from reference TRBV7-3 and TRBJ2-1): GAGVSQTPSNKVTEKGKYVELRCDPISGHTALYWYRQSLGQGPEFLIYFQGTGAADDSGLPNDRFFAVRPEGSVSTLKIQRTERGDSAVYLCASSLGTDNEQFFGPGTRLTVL.

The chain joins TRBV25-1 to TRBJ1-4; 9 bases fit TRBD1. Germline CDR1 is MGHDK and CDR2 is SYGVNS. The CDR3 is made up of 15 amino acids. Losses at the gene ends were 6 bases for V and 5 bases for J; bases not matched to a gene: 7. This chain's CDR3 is CASRGEGQGNEKLFF. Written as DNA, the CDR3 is TGTGCCAGCAGAGGAGAAGGACAGGGGAATGAAAAACTGTTTTTT.

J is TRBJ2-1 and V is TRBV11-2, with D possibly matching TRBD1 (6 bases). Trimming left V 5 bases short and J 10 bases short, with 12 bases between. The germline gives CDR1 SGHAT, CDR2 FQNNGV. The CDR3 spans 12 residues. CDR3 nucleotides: TGTGCCAGCAGCGGAATAAGGGGGGAGCAGTTCTTC. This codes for CASSGIRGEQFF.

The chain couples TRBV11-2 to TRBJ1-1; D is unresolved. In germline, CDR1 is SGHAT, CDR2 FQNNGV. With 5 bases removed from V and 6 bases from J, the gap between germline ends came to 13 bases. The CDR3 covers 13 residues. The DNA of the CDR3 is TGTGCCAGCAGCCAGGAGGACGCGGCTGAAGCTTTCTTT. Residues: CASSQEDAAEAFF.

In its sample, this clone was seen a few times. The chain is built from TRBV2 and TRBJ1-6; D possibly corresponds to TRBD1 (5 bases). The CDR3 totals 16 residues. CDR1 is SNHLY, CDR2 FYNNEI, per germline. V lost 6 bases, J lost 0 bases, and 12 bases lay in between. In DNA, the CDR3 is TGTGCCAGCAGGGCAGGGTTTAGCTCCTATAATTCACCCCTCCACTTT. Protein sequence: CASRAGFSSYNSPLHF.

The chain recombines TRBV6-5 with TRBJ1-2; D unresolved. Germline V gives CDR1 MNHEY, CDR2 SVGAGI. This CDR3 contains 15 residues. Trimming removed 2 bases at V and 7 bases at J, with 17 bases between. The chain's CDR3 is CASSYRQINYGGYTF. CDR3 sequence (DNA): TGTGCCAGCAGTTACCGGCAGATTAACTATGGTGGCTACACCTTC.

CDR3 sequence: CSVEDRQGGSYNEQFF. DNA of the CDR3: TGCAGCGTTGAAGATCGACAGGGAGGCTCCTACAATGAGCAGTTCTTC. This chain links TRBV29-1 with TRBJ2-1; D might be TRBD1 (7 bases). Germline V gives CDR1 SQVTM, CDR2 ANQGSEA. This CDR3 has 16 residues. Trimming cost V 0 bases and J 0 bases, with 12 bases left between them.

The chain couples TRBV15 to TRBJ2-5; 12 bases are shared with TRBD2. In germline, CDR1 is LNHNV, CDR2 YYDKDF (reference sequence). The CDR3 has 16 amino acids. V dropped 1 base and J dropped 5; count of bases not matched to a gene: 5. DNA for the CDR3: TGTGCCACCAGCAGAGCACTAGCGGGGGGCGGGGAGACCCAGTACTTC. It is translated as CATSRALAGGGETQYF.

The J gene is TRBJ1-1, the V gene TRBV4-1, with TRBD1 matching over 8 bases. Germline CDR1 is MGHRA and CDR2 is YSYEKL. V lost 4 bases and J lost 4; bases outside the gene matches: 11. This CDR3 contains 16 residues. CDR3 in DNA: TGCGCCAGCAGCCCTGGGACAGGAGGTGAAGGCACTGAAGCTTTCTTT. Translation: CASSPGTGGEGTEAFF.

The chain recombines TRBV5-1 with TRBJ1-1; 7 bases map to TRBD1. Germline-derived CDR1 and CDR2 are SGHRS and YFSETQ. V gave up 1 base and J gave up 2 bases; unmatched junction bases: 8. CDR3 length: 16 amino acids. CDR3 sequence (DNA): TGCGCCAGCAGCTTGAATCCACAGGGGTCCAACACTGAAGCTTTCTTT. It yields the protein CASSLNPQGSNTEAFF.

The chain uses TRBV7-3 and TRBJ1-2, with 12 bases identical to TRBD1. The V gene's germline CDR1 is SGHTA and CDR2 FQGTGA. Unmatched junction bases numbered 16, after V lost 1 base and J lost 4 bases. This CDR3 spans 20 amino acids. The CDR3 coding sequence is TGTGCCAGCAGCTTAAATTTGAAGGGACAGGGGGCGCGTCGCTCCTATGGCTACACCTTC. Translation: CASSLNLKGQGARRSYGYTF.

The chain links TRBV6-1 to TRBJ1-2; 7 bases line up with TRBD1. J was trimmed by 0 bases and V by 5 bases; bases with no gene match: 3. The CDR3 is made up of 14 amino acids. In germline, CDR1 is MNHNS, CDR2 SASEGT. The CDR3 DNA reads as TGTGCCAGCAGTTCGGACAGGACTAACTATGGCTACACCTTC. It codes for CASSSDRTNYGYTF.

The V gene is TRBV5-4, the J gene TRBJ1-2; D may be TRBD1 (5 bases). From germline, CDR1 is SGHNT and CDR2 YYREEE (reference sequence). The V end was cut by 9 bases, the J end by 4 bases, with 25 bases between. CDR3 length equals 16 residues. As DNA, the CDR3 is TGTGCCACCACGCTAGACCACACTCAGGGCTTCTATGGCTACACCTTC. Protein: CATTLDHTQGFYGYTF.

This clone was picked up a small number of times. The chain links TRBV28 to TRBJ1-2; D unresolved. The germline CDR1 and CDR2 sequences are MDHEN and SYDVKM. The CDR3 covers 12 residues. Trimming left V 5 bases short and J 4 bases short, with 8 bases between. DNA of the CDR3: TGTGCCAGCAGTCCCATCGGCTATGGCTACACCTTC. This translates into CASSPIGYGYTF.

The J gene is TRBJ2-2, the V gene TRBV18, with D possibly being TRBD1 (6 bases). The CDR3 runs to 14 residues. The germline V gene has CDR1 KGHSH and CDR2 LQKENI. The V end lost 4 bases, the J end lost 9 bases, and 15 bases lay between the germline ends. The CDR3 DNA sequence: TGTGCCAGCTCACGGGGGACAACGCGTAGGGAGCTGTTTTTT. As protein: CASSRGTTRRELFF.

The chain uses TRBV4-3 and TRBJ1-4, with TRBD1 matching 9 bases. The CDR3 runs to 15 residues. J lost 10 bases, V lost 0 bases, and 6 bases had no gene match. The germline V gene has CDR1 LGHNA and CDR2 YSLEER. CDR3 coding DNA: TGCGCCAGCAGCCAAGATCTGACAGGGGGTGGAAAACTGTTTTTT. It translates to CASSQDLTGGGKLFF.

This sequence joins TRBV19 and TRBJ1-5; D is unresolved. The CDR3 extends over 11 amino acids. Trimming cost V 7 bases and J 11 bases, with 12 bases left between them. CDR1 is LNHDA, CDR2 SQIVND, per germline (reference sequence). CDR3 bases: TGTGCCAGTACCAAGGAGGCAGCCCAGCATTTT. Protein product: CASTKEAAQHF.

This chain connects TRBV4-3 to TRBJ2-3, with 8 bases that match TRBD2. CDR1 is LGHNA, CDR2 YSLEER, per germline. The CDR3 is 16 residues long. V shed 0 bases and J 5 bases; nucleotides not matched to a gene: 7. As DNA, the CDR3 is TGCGCCAGCAGCCAAGATAATGCGGGGGGCCAAGATACGCAGTATTTT. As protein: CASSQDNAGGQDTQYF.

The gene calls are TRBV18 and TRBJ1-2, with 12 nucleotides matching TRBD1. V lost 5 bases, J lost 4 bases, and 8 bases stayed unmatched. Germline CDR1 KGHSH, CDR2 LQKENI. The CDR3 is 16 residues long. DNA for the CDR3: TGTGCCAGCTCAACCGGGACAGGGGGCCGCTCCTATGGCTACACCTTC. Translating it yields CASSTGTGGRSYGYTF.

DNA of the CDR3: TGTGCCAGCAGCTTAGACAGGTCCAGCTCTGGGGCCAACGTCCTGACTTTC. Encoded protein: CASSLDRSSSGANVLTF. This rearrangement joins TRBV7-9 to TRBJ2-6, with D perhaps matching TRBD1 (5 bases). The germline V gene has CDR1 SEHNR and CDR2 FQNEAQ (reference sequence). The CDR3 is 17 amino acids. Trimming shortened V by 1 base and J by 0 bases, and 10 bases separated the two germline ends.

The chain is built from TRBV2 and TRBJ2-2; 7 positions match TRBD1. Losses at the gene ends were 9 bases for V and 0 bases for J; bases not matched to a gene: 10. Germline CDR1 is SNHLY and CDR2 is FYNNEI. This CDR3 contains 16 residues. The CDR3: CASQMTGNANTGELFF. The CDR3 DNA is TGTGCCAGTCAGATGACAGGGAACGCGAACACCGGGGAGCTGTTTTTT.

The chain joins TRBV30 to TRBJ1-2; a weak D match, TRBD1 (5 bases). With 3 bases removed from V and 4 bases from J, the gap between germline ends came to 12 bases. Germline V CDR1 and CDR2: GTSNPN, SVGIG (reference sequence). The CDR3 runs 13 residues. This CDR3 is CAWRGPTFYGYTF. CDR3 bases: TGTGCCTGGAGGGGGCCTACCTTCTATGGCTACACCTTC.